Listed here are 24 T cell receptor beta chains from one sample, sequenced in a study of PD-L1 blockade in urothelial cancer (dated by TCRdb to between 2016 and 2019). Library preparation used the immunoSEQ multiplex PCR assay. The clones in this table, taken by TCRdb from immuneACCESS, are in-frame only. Not every clone is retained; where verified, under half of the shortfall comes from an unresolved V gene, and the cause of the rest is unknown. The sample contains more than 35,000 clones, about four fifths of them found a single time. The ten most abundant clones make up under 4% of the sample. Specimen: PBMCs, collected around atezolizumab (anti-PD-L1) treatment. The receptors stem from a man between 65 and 85 years old with urothelial cancer.

The chain uses TRBV2 and TRBJ2-7, with D perhaps matching TRBD2 (5 bases). The V end was cut by 5 bases, the J end by 7 bases, with 12 bases between. The CDR3 loop spans 12 amino acids. Germline V gene lookup returns CDR1 SNHLY and CDR2 FYNNEI. This chain's CDR3 is CASSRSGREQYF. The DNA for the CDR3 is TGTGCCAGCAGTCGGAGCGGAAGGGAGCAGTACTTC.

This clone was seen a few times. The V call is TRBV2, the J call TRBJ2-3, with D possibly matching TRBD1 (5 bases). The germline V and J ends were trimmed by 3 bases and 4 bases, with 14 bases remaining between them. CDR1 is SNHLY, CDR2 FYNNEI, per germline. This CDR3 contains 15 residues. The CDR3 region is CASSEAQGTADTQYF. The DNA for the CDR3 is TGTGCCAGCAGTGAGGCGCAGGGCACCGCAGATACGCAGTATTTT.

The genes are TRBV4-1 and TRBJ2-5, with D possibly TRBD2 on 6 matching bases. Germline V gene lookup returns CDR1 MGHRA and CDR2 YSYEKL. The V end lost 2 bases, the J end lost 4 bases, and 8 bases lay between the germline ends. This CDR3 is built from 13 residues. CDR3 nucleotide sequence: TGCGCCAGCAGCCAATGGAGGGGAGAGACCCAGTACTTC. Its translation is CASSQWRGETQYF.

The chain joins TRBV5-1 to TRBJ2-1; weak D call: TRBD2 (6 bases). Trimming shortened V by 5 bases and J by 0 bases, and 12 bases separated the two germline ends. This CDR3 has 15 amino acids. Per germline, CDR1 SGHRS and CDR2 YFSETQ. The CDR3 reads CASRGGPSSYNEQFF. The CDR3 DNA reads as TGCGCCAGCAGGGGGGGACCGAGCTCCTACAATGAGCAGTTCTTC.

This rearrangement joins TRBV18 to TRBJ2-3, with 9 bases aligning to TRBD1. Losses at the gene ends were 6 bases for V and 0 bases for J; bases not matched to a gene: 7. CDR1 and CDR2 from the germline V gene are KGHSH and LQKENI. The CDR3 consists of 16 residues. CDR3 sequence reads: CASSAGTGISTDTQYF. CDR3 in DNA: TGTGCCAGCTCGGCCGGGACAGGGATTAGCACAGATACGCAGTATTTT.

The chain joins TRBV4-2 to TRBJ2-3; D may be TRBD2 (6 bases). CDR1 is LGHNA, CDR2 YNFKEQ, per germline. CDR3 length: 15 residues. The V end lost 10 bases, the J end lost 0 bases, and 17 bases lay between the germline ends. As DNA, the CDR3 is TGTGCCACCAGGGCCTCGGCGGGGAGCACAGATACGCAGTATTTT. Its translation: CATRASAGSTDTQYF.

The chain couples TRBV7-6 to TRBJ1-4; D is possibly TRBD1 (5 bases). With 5 bases removed from V and 8 bases from J, the gap between germline ends came to 9 bases. The CDR3 is 12 residues long. The V gene's germline CDR1 is SGHVS and CDR2 FNYEAQ. CDR3 bases: TGTGCCAGCAGCCTTCAGGGCGAAAAACTGTTTTTT. Residues: CASSLQGEKLFF.

V and J are TRBV28 and TRBJ2-1; the D gene is possibly TRBD1 (6 bases). This CDR3 region has 14 residues. The germline V and J ends were trimmed by 4 bases and 8 bases, with 15 bases remaining between them. The germline V gene encodes CDR1 MDHEN and CDR2 SYDVKM. The DNA of the CDR3 is TGTGCCAGCAGTTCTCCAACAGGGAACGATGAGCAGTTCTTC. Translation gives CASSSPTGNDEQFF.

This chain uses TRBV5-4 with TRBJ1-2; 8 positions match TRBD1. V trimming: 3 bases; J trimming: 10 bases; junction bases outside the gene matches: 11. From germline, CDR1 is SGHNT and CDR2 YYREEE (reference sequence). This CDR3 contains 14 residues. The CDR3 region has the DNA TGTGCCAGCAGCTCTCAGGGGGCGCTTGAGGACTACACCTTC. Its protein product is CASSSQGALEDYTF.

The chain links TRBV4-1 to TRBJ1-2; D not resolved. CDR3 length: 16 amino acids. CDR1 is MGHRA, CDR2 YSYEKL, per germline. V lost 3 bases to trimming and J lost 5 bases, with 19 bases between them. CDR3 sequence (DNA): TGCGCCAGCAGCCATCCTCTAGAGGTTTCGGAGTATGGCTACACCTTC. It specifies CASSHPLEVSEYGYTF.

CDR3 bases: TGTGCCAGCAGCGCCGGACTAGCCGTCGATGAGCAGTTCTTC. It encodes CASSAGLAVDEQFF. The chain uses TRBV7-9 and TRBJ2-1; TRBD2 matches 8 bases. V shed 5 bases and J 8 bases; nucleotides not matched to a gene: 8. Germline CDR1 reads SEHNR; CDR2 reads FQNEAQ (reference sequence). This CDR3 contains 14 residues.

The chain uses TRBV5-1 and TRBJ1-1; D perhaps matches TRBD1 (6 bases). Germline assignment: CDR1 SGHRS and CDR2 YFSETQ. The CDR3 runs to 14 residues. Trimming took 1 base from V and 4 from J, leaving 11 bases between them. The CDR3 is CASSLQGSGTEAFF. In DNA, the CDR3 is TGCGCCAGCAGCTTGCAGGGGTCGGGCACTGAAGCTTTCTTT.

On this clone itself: Relative to the germline gene, one junction end is altered; a read error may explain this. The gene calls are TRBV28 and TRBJ1-4, with 8 bases fitting TRBD1. Germline CDR1 and CDR2: MDHEN and SYDVKM. This CDR3 is built from 13 residues. The CDR3 bases are TGTGCCAGCAGTTTAAGTATCACGGGACAGGCTATCTTT. Amino acid sequence: CASSLSITGQAIF. The variable domain in full, with the rest retrieved from reference TRBV28 and TRBJ1-4, is DVKVTQSSRYLVKRTGEKVFLECVQDMDHENMFWYRQDPGLGLRLIYFSYDVKMKEKGDIPEGYSVSREKKERFSLILESASTNQTSMYLCASSLSITGQAIFGSGTQLSVL.

V is TRBV4-2 and J is TRBJ2-7; 9 nucleotides line up with TRBD2. V lost 1 base, J lost 9 bases, and 7 bases stayed unmatched. Germline CDR1 LGHNA, CDR2 YNFKEQ. This CDR3 region has 14 residues. The CDR3: CASSQGTSVQGQYF. CDR3 DNA sequence: TGTGCCAGCAGCCAAGGGACTAGCGTGCAAGGGCAGTACTTC.

There are a few counts of this clone. V usage is TRBV19 and J usage is TRBJ1-2; the match to TRBD1 covers 9 bases. V shed 5 bases, J shed 8 bases, and the junction held 12 bases outside the gene matches. This CDR3 spans 15 amino acids. From germline, CDR1 is LNHDA and CDR2 SQIVND (reference sequence). CDR3 loop: CASSPRDRATRGYTF. The CDR3 region has the DNA TGTGCCAGTAGTCCCCGGGACAGGGCTACTAGAGGCTACACCTTC.

This clone was picked up a small number of times. CDR3 DNA: TGTGCCAGCAATGGGGCTCCGAACACTGAAGCTTTCTTT. This translates into CASNGAPNTEAFF. The chain has TRBV6-5 and TRBJ1-1, with a tentative D call TRBD1 (5 bases). Trimming stripped 7 bases from V and 1 base from J, with 10 bases between. The CDR3 runs 13 residues. Germline lookup yields CDR1 MNHEY and CDR2 SVGAGI.

This chain connects TRBV6-1 to TRBJ2-1; D is possibly TRBD2 (5 bases). The CDR3 is 12 amino acids. Germline CDR1 MNHNS, CDR2 SASEGT. The V and J ends lost 4 bases and 6 bases respectively, with 7 bases between them. The CDR3, as DNA: TGTGCCAGCAGTGGTACTAGCAATGAGCAGTTCTTC. Translated: CASSGTSNEQFF.

The chain uses TRBV2 and TRBJ1-2, with D tentatively TRBD1 (6 bases). From germline, CDR1 is SNHLY and CDR2 FYNNEI. The CDR3 has 12 residues. The V gene lost 6 bases and the J gene lost 6 bases, with 11 bases spanning the gap. CDR3 amino acids: CASSEQGHGYTF. DNA for the CDR3: TGTGCCAGCAGCGAGCAGGGGCATGGCTACACCTTC.

Here the CDR3 reads CASVDTVLYGYTF. The CDR3 DNA reads TGTGCCAGCGTAGACACTGTCCTCTATGGCTACACCTTC. The V and J genes are TRBV2 and TRBJ1-2; no clear D gene. V lost 8 bases and J 4 bases, leaving 14 bases between the germline ends. Germline-derived CDR1 and CDR2 are SNHLY and FYNNEI. The CDR3 loop spans 13 amino acids.

The rearrangement uses TRBV27 and TRBJ1-3; 8 bases fit TRBD1. The germline V gene has CDR1 MNHEY and CDR2 SMNVEV (reference sequence). This CDR3 region has 16 residues. After removal of 5 bases from V and 4 bases from J, the junction contained 10 bases not matched to a gene. CDR3 in amino acids: CASSPRQGFRGNTIYF. CDR3 nucleotides: TGTGCCAGCAGTCCCCGACAGGGGTTTCGGGGAAACACCATATATTTT.

The chain is built from TRBV10-1 and TRBJ2-2; 10 nucleotides match TRBD1. The germline CDR1 and CDR2 sequences are WNHNN and SYGVQD (reference sequence). V trimming: 6 bases; J trimming: 7 bases; junction bases outside the gene matches: 11. This CDR3 comprises 16 residues. As DNA, the CDR3 is TGCGCCAGCAGGGACAGGGGGAGTACAGATGACGGGGAGCTGTTTTTT. Translation: CASRDRGSTDDGELFF.

The V gene is TRBV30, the J gene TRBJ2-3, with 10 bases fitting TRBD2. With 1 base clipped from V and 7 bases from J, the junction kept 8 bases outside the gene matches. CDR1 is GTSNPN, CDR2 SVGIG, per germline (reference sequence). This CDR3 has 15 residues. CDR3 sequence: CAWSAGLAGENTQYF. The CDR3 nucleotides are TGTGCCTGGAGTGCCGGGCTAGCGGGAGAAAATACGCAGTATTTT.

The chain joins TRBV7-6 to TRBJ1-2; 7 bases map to TRBD1. CDR3 length: 14 residues. Germline lookup yields CDR1 SGHVS and CDR2 FNYEAQ. V shed 5 bases, J shed 2 bases, and the junction held 5 bases outside the gene matches. CDR3 sequence reads: CASSPQQGNYGYTF. Written as DNA, the CDR3 is TGTGCCAGCAGCCCGCAACAGGGGAACTATGGCTACACCTTC.

The J gene is TRBJ1-6, the V gene TRBV2, with a tentative D call TRBD1 (6 bases). The CDR3 has 13 amino acids. Trimming stripped 4 bases from V and 9 bases from J, with 10 bases between. Germline assignment: CDR1 SNHLY and CDR2 FYNNEI. The CDR3 DNA follows: TGTGCCAGCAGTGGCCAGGGGATTTCACCCCTCCACTTT. This sequence encodes CASSGQGISPLHF.